A single sample is the source of the 4 T cell receptor beta chains below, sequenced in a study of siplizumab effects on memory and regulatory T cells. Produced via immunoSEQ multiplex PCR; TCRdb's table is partial and in-frame only. The table records tens of thousands of clones, about 80% of them present only once. The sequenced material came from memory CD4+ T cells sorted from blood. These receptors were obtained from a human donor in good health.

The chain carries TRBV2 and TRBJ2-1, with D unresolved. The CDR3 totals 11 residues. Deletions cut 5 bases from V and 9 bases from J, with 8 bases between. Germline V CDR1 and CDR2: SNHLY, FYNNEI. The CDR3 nucleotides read TGTGCCAGCAGTCTCACTACTGAGCAGTTCTTC. Translated: CASSLTTEQFF.

As DNA, the CDR3 is TGTGCCAGCAAGTTAACCGGGACAGGGGGCTACGAGCAGTACTTC. This translates into CASKLTGTGGYEQYF. The rearrangement links TRBV5-6 to TRBJ2-7, with 11 bases identical to TRBD1. V trimming: 6 bases; J trimming: 3 bases; junction bases outside the gene matches: 8. The CDR3 consists of 15 residues. Germline V gene lookup returns CDR1 SGHDT and CDR2 YYEEEE.

This clone was counted only a few times. The J gene is TRBJ1-4, the V gene TRBV14; 7 positions match TRBD1. Per germline, CDR1 SGHDN and CDR2 FVKESK. Losses at the gene ends were 1 base for V and 8 bases for J; bases not matched to a gene: 10. The CDR3 length is 16 residues. CDR3 coding DNA: TGTGCCAGCAGCCAAGGGAAAAGGGGGCATGGGGAAAAACTGTTTTTT. Amino acids: CASSQGKRGHGEKLFF. Drawing the rest from reference TRBV14 and TRBJ1-4, the complete variable domain is EAGVTQFPSHSVIEKGQTVTLRCDPISGHDNLYWYRRVMGKEIKFLLHFVKESKQDESGMPNNRFLAERTGGTYSTLKVQPAELEDSGVYFCASSQGKRGHGEKLFFGSGTQLSVL.

The chain couples TRBV6-5 to TRBJ1-2, with D unresolved. Germline V gene lookup returns CDR1 MNHEY and CDR2 SVGAGI. The CDR3 is 14 amino acids. Trimming pared 5 bases from V and 3 bases from J, leaving 13 bases between. CDR3 protein: CASSERAGDYGYTF. DNA of the CDR3: TGTGCCAGCAGTGAACGCGCAGGAGACTATGGCTACACCTTC.